This TCR beta chain was documented in a study of cytomegalovirus exposure and HLA in healthy donors. Study-level information: In a previous analysis, some 120 million unique TCR beta sequences were found from 150 million to 200 million T cells. Study results and caveats: When a later analysis was performed, an Asian-associated ancestry cluster reportedly had fewer N-insertions than the roughly 700-donor mean.

The CDR3 runs to 15 residues. Germline CDR1 and CDR2: SGHRS and YFSETQ. With 6 bases clipped from V and 3 bases from J, the junction kept 6 bases outside the gene matches. Comments on this clone: Its antigen is not known.

The PCR had 60 Vbeta and 13 Jbeta primers. TCRdb's copy holds only in-frame clones and misses some; the assay was immunoSEQ multiplex PCR. Among 65,000 to 90,000 clones listed, more than 65% were seen once. The material sequenced was PBMCs. The origin of this receptor is a woman in her 40s in good health and CMV-seropositive. The rearrangement uses TRBV5-1 and TRBJ2-2; TRBD1 matches 9 bases. CDR3 bases: TGCGCCAGCAAATTACAGGGGGCTGACACCGGGGAGCTGTTTTTT. Translating gives CASKLQGADTGELFF.